Shown below are 28 T cell receptor beta chains from a single sample sequenced in a study of blood T cell repertoires in COVID-19. Sequencing was performed with immunoSEQ multiplex PCR; in TCRdb, only in-frame clones are kept and a portion is missing. The sample lists fewer than 150,000 clones; roughly 83% were seen once. The sequencing input was peripheral blood. The receptors derive from a woman aged 45-65 years with acute or convalescent COVID-19.

The chain couples TRBV27 to TRBJ1-4; D perhaps matches TRBD1 (6 bases). Trimming took off 2 bases at V and 3 bases at J, with 16 bases between the two ends. CDR1 MNHEY and CDR2 SMNVEV come from the germline V gene (reference sequence). The length of the CDR3 is 17 residues. The CDR3 loop reads CASSLARGGGSNEKLFF. In nucleotides, the CDR3 is TGTGCCAGCAGTTTAGCTAGGGGAGGGGGTTCTAATGAAAAACTGTTTTTT.

The chain has TRBV5-1 and TRBJ2-7, with D possibly matching TRBD1 (5 bases). Germline CDR1 and CDR2: SGHRS and YFSETQ. The CDR3 runs 12 residues. V lost 6 bases, J lost 4 bases, and 11 bases lay in between. CDR3: CASTSTDYEQYF. CDR3 nucleotide sequence: TGCGCCAGCACCTCGACAGATTACGAGCAGTACTTC.

The chain carries TRBV12-5 and TRBJ1-3; 7 nucleotides line up with TRBD1. This CDR3 has 16 amino acids. The germline V gene has CDR1 LGHNT and CDR2 FRNRAP. V dropped 2 bases and J dropped 4; count of bases not matched to a gene: 8. CDR3 residues: CASGLYNRGAGNTIYF. The CDR3 coding sequence is TGTGCTAGTGGTTTGTACAACAGGGGTGCAGGAAACACCATATATTTT.

The rearrangement links TRBV9 to TRBJ1-2; weak D call: TRBD1 (5 bases). Trimming shortened V by 2 bases and J by 6 bases, and 14 bases separated the two germline ends. The CDR3 is made up of 14 amino acids. Germline V gene data show CDR1 as SGDLS and CDR2 as YYNGEE. CDR3 amino acids: CASSVSRVRDGYTF. The CDR3 coding sequence is TGTGCCAGCAGCGTGAGCAGGGTTCGGGATGGCTACACCTTC.

The CDR3 DNA follows: TGCGCCAGCAGCCAAGACGGACCAAGGGGAGAAAAACTGTTTTTT. Its protein product is CASSQDGPRGEKLFF. The genes are TRBV4-1 and TRBJ1-4, with D possibly matching TRBD1 (5 bases). This CDR3 region has 15 residues. CDR1 and CDR2 from the germline V gene are MGHRA and YSYEKL. Trimming removed 0 bases at V and 8 bases at J, with 13 bases between.

Only a few counts were recorded for this clone. The same CDR3 can be traced to other DNA sequences in this sample. V gene TRBV6-1 combines with J gene TRBJ1-4; TRBD1 is a possible D gene (5 bases). This CDR3 is 14 amino acids long. The germline CDR1 and CDR2 sequences are MNHNS and SASEGT. Trimming took off 0 bases at V and 5 bases at J, with 7 bases between the two ends. The CDR3 DNA reads as TGTGCCAGCAGTGAAGCTGGGGCGAATGAAAAACTGTTTTTT. Its protein product is CASSEAGANEKLFF.

This clone came up once. The chain joins TRBV5-4 to TRBJ2-4; tentatively, D is TRBD2 (7 bases). From germline, CDR1 is SGHNT and CDR2 YYREEE (reference sequence). V lost 0 bases and J 0 bases, leaving 10 bases between the germline ends. The CDR3 covers 16 residues. CDR3: CASSLGGGLAKNIQYF. The CDR3 coding sequence is TGTGCCAGCAGCTTGGGGGGGGGCCTAGCCAAAAACATTCAGTACTTC. Supplemented by reference TRBV5-4 and TRBJ2-4, the full variable domain reads ETGVTQSPTHLIKTRGQQVTLRCSSQSGHNTVSWYQQALGQGPQFIFQYYREEENGRGNFPPRFSGLQFPNYSSELNVNALELDDSALYLCASSLGGGLAKNIQYFGAGTRLSVL.

CDR3 loop: CASSSWGQGANYGYTF. CDR3 DNA sequence: TGTGCCAGCAGCTCCTGGGGTCAGGGGGCCAACTATGGCTACACCTTC. The gene calls are TRBV5-5 and TRBJ1-2; 8 positions agree with TRBD1. There are 16 residues in the CDR3. Looked up from germline, CDR1 is SGHKS and CDR2 is YYEKEE (reference sequence). Unmatched junction bases numbered 9, after V lost 3 bases and J lost 2 bases.

V gene TRBV10-1 combines with J gene TRBJ2-1; 14 bases match TRBD2. The V and J ends lost 4 bases and 4 bases, in that order; junction bases with no gene match: 3. CDR3 length equals 16 residues. Germline V gives CDR1 WNHNN, CDR2 SYGVQD (reference sequence). CDR3 in amino acids: CASSVGTSGGYNEQFF. Written as DNA, the CDR3 is TGCGCCAGCAGTGTTGGGACTAGCGGGGGATACAATGAGCAGTTCTTC.

J is TRBJ1-6 and V is TRBV18; TRBD1 might be the D (5 bases). CDR1 is KGHSH, CDR2 LQKENI, per germline. The ends were cut back, 2 bases at V and 5 bases at J, with 7 bases in the middle. The CDR3 length is 14 residues. CDR3: CASSPAQDNSPLHF. The CDR3, as DNA: TGTGCCAGCTCACCAGCACAGGATAATTCACCCCTCCACTTT.

The rearrangement links TRBV6-6 to TRBJ2-3, with TRBD1 matching 7 bases. Germline loops: CDR1 MNHNY, CDR2 SVGAGI (reference sequence). Germline trimming cut 2 bases from V and 6 bases from J; bases unmatched to any gene: 5. This CDR3 has 14 amino acids. The CDR3 region is CASSYHRGADTQYF. Here the CDR3 DNA reads TGTGCCAGCAGTTACCACAGGGGCGCCGATACGCAGTATTTT.

J is TRBJ1-2 and V is TRBV27; TRBD1 matches at 7 bases. Germline V gene lookup returns CDR1 MNHEY and CDR2 SMNVEV (reference sequence). The CDR3 loop spans 13 amino acids. V was pared by 6 bases and J by 7 bases, with 8 bases of the junction left unmatched. CDR3 sequence (DNA): TGTGCCAGCAGACCGACAGGGATGGGTGGCTACACCTTC. The encoded protein is CASRPTGMGGYTF.

This chain joins TRBV10-3 and TRBJ1-1; 11 bases align to TRBD1. The CDR3 runs 14 residues. V lost 7 bases and J lost 0; bases outside the gene matches: 1. Germline V CDR1 and CDR2: ENHRY, SYGVKD. Written as DNA, the CDR3 is TGTGCCATCATGGACAGGGGGCTGAACACTGAAGCTTTCTTT. The encoded protein is CAIMDRGLNTEAFF.

The gene calls are TRBV19 and TRBJ1-2, with 7 positions matching TRBD1. CDR1 and CDR2 from the germline V gene are LNHDA and SQIVND (reference sequence). Unmatched junction bases numbered 10, after V lost 4 bases and J lost 2 bases. The CDR3 runs 16 residues. This CDR3 reads CASSKLDRSRNYGYTF. The CDR3, as DNA: TGTGCCAGTAGTAAGTTGGACAGGTCCCGAAACTATGGCTACACCTTC.

This chain joins TRBV19 and TRBJ2-7, with D possibly matching TRBD2 (5 bases). The V and J ends lost 0 bases and 7 bases respectively, with 10 bases between them. The germline CDR1 and CDR2 sequences are LNHDA and SQIVND (reference sequence). CDR3 length: 13 amino acids. For the CDR3, the DNA is TGTGCCAGTAGTATAGATCTGGGAGAAGAGCAGTACTTC. The encoded protein is CASSIDLGEEQYF. The variable domain in full, with the rest retrieved from reference TRBV19 and TRBJ2-7, is DGGITQSPKYLFRKEGQNVTLSCEQNLNHDAMYWYRQDPGQGLRLIYYSQIVNDFQKGDIAEGYSVSREKKESFPLTVTSAQKNPTAFYLCASSIDLGEEQYFGPGTRLTVT.

The V call is TRBV12-3 or TRBV12-4, the J call TRBJ1-2; 7 bases line up with TRBD1. The trim removed 5 bases at V and 6 bases at J, leaving 3 bases unmatched. The CDR3 sequence is 12 residues long. CDR3 residues: CASSETGNGYTF. The DNA for the CDR3 is TGTGCCAGCAGTGAGACAGGGAATGGCTACACCTTC.

Only a few counts were recorded for this clone. This chain connects TRBV2 to TRBJ2-7, with 10 bases fitting TRBD1. This CDR3 has 13 amino acids. With 7 bases clipped from V and 3 bases from J, the junction kept 3 bases outside the gene matches. Germline lookup yields CDR1 SNHLY and CDR2 FYNNEI. CDR3 DNA sequence: TGTGCCAGCATCCGGGACAGGGGCTACGAGCAGTACTTC. It is translated as CASIRDRGYEQYF.

This clone was counted once. The chain has TRBV9 and TRBJ1-2, with TRBD1 identical over 7 bases. The junction had 9 bases not matched to a gene; V was cut back by 4 bases and J by 3 bases. Germline assignment: CDR1 SGDLS and CDR2 YYNGEE. This CDR3 contains 15 residues. DNA of the CDR3: TGTGCCAGCAGCTACACAGGGACAGCAGACTATGGCTACACCTTC. This gives the protein CASSYTGTADYGYTF.

The chain carries TRBV30 and TRBJ2-3; D gene unclear. Per the germline V gene, CDR1 is GTSNPN and CDR2 is SVGIG (reference sequence). The CDR3 is 14 amino acids. The germline V and J ends were trimmed by 2 bases and 1 base, with 10 bases remaining between them. CDR3 bases: TGTGCCTGGAGTACGAAACACGGCACAGATACGCAGTATTTT. Translating gives CAWSTKHGTDTQYF.

The chain recombines TRBV27 with TRBJ1-5; D not resolved. Germline V gives CDR1 MNHEY, CDR2 SMNVEV (reference sequence). V was cut by 2 bases and J by 7 bases, with 9 bases left in between. The CDR3 runs 13 residues. CDR3 loop: CASSLVRSQPQHF. CDR3 bases: TGTGCCAGCAGTTTAGTGCGAAGCCAGCCCCAGCATTTT.

This clone was recorded a few times. The chain uses TRBV5-8 and TRBJ1-2; D unresolved. The germline V gene encodes CDR1 SGHTS and CDR2 YDEGEE. CDR3 length equals 13 residues. Trimming removed 9 bases at V and 0 bases at J, with 12 bases between. The CDR3 protein is CATTWRANYGYTF. The CDR3 DNA sequence: TGTGCCACCACATGGCGGGCTAACTATGGCTACACCTTC.

The rearrangement links TRBV7-2 to TRBJ1-5; 11 positions agree with TRBD1. Per the germline V gene, CDR1 is SGHTA and CDR2 is FQGNSA. The CDR3 length is 15 residues. J lost 7 bases, V lost 8 bases, and 10 bases had no gene match. In nucleotides, the CDR3 is TGTGCCAGCGGCTACCGGACAGGGGGCGAACAGCCCCAGCATTTT. Translation gives CASGYRTGGEQPQHF.

The J gene is TRBJ1-2, the V gene TRBV30; D is uncertain. The germline V gene encodes CDR1 GTSNPN and CDR2 SVGIG (reference sequence). V shed 0 bases and J shed 8 bases, with 16 bases lying between them. The CDR3 is 14 residues long. The CDR3, as DNA: TGTGCCTGGAGTGTAGTGTCCCCGGGAGGAGGCTACACCTTC. This translates into CAWSVVSPGGGYTF.

V gene TRBV30 combines with J gene TRBJ1-2, with 8 bases identical to TRBD1. This CDR3 has 13 amino acids. Trimming cost V 1 base and J 7 bases; bases outside gene matches: 5. Per germline, CDR1 GTSNPN and CDR2 SVGIG (reference sequence). DNA for the CDR3: TGTGCCTGGAGTGCTACAGGGGGTCGTGGCTACACCTTC. Its protein is CAWSATGGRGYTF.

The chain has TRBV3-1 (or the pseudogene TRBV3-2) and TRBJ2-3; D gene uncertain. Germline V gene data show CDR1 as LGHDT and CDR2 as YNNKEL (reference sequence). This CDR3 is 12 amino acids long. V was shortened by 1 base and J by 5 bases, with 4 bases between the two germline ends. The CDR3: CASSQGLDTQYF. In DNA, the CDR3 is TGTGCCAGCAGCCAAGGGCTAGATACGCAGTATTTT.

The chain uses TRBV7-3 and TRBJ2-2; 8 nucleotides line up with TRBD1. J gave up 1 base and V 6 bases, and 1 base lay outside the gene matches. Germline values: CDR1 SGHTA, CDR2 FQGTGA. The CDR3 contains 14 residues. CDR3 in amino acids: CASRGTGNTGELFF. CDR3 sequence (DNA): TGTGCCAGCAGAGGGACAGGGAACACCGGGGAGCTGTTTTTT.

The V and J genes are TRBV7-9 and TRBJ1-2, with 7 positions matching TRBD1. CDR1 SEHNR and CDR2 FQNEAQ come from the germline V gene (reference sequence). The CDR3 spans 14 residues. The junction had 3 bases not matched to a gene; V was cut back by 5 bases and J by 0 bases. The CDR3 coding sequence is TGTGCCAGCAGCCGGGGACAGTCTAACTATGGCTACACCTTC. This codes for CASSRGQSNYGYTF.

The J gene is TRBJ1-4, the V gene TRBV3-1 (or the pseudogene TRBV3-2); no clear D. This CDR3 has 14 amino acids. Germline V CDR1 and CDR2: LGHDT, YNNKEL (reference sequence). The V end lost 0 bases, the J end lost 8 bases, and 10 bases lay between the germline ends. This chain's CDR3 is CASSQDWSSEKLFF. The CDR3 DNA is TGTGCCAGCAGCCAAGATTGGAGCTCAGAAAAACTGTTTTTT.